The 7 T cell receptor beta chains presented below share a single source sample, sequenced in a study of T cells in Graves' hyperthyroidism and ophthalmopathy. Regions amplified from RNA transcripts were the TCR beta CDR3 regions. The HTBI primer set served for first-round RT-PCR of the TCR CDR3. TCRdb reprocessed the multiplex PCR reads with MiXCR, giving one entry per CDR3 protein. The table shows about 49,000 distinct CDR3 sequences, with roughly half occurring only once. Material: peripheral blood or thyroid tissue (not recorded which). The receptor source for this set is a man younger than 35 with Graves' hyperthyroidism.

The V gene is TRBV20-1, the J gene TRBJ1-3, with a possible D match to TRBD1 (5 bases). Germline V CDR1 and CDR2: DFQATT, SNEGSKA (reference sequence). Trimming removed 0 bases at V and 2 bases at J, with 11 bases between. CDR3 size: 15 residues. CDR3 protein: CSARDGAVTGNTIYF. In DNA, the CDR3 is TGCAGTGCTAGAGACGGGGCAGTAACTGGAAACACCATATATTTT.

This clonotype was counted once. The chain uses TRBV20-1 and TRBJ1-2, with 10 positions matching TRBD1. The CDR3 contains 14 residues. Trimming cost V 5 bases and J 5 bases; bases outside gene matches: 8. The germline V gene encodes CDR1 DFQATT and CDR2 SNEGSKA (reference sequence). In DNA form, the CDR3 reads TGCAGTGCTGTTCCGGGACAGGGGACTTATGGCTACACCTTC. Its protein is CSAVPGQGTYGYTF.

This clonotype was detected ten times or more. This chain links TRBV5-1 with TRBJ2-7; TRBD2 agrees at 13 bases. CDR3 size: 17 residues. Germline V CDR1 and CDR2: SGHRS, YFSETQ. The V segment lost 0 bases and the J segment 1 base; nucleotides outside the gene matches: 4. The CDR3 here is CASSLDTSGRASYEQYF. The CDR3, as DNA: TGCGCCAGCAGCTTGGATACTAGCGGGAGGGCGTCCTACGAGCAGTACTTC.

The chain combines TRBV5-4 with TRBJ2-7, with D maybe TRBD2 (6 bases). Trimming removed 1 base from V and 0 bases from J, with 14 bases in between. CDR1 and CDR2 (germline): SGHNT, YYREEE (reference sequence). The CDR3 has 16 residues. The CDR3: CASSLSLGRGSYEQYF. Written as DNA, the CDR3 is TGTGCCAGCAGCTTGTCCCTCGGGCGGGGCTCCTACGAGCAGTACTTC.

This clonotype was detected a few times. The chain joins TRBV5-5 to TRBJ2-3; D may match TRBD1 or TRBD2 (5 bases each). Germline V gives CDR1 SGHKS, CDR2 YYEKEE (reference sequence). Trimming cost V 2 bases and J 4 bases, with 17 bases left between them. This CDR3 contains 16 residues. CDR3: CASSFWGKAMADTQYF. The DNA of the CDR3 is TGTGCCAGCAGCTTTTGGGGGAAAGCTATGGCAGATACGCAGTATTTT.

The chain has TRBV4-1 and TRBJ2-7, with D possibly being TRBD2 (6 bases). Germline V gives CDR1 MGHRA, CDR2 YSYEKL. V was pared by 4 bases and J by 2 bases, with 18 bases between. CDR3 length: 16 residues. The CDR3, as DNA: TGCGCCAGCAGCCGCCTACCTCGGGAGTTCACCTACGAGCAGTACTTC. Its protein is CASSRLPREFTYEQYF.

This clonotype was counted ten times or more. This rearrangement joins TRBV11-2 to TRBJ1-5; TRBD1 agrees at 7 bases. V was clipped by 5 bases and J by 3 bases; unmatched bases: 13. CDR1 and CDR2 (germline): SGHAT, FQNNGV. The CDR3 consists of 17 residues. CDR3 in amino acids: CASSQHLPGQINQPQHF. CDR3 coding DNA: TGTGCCAGCAGCCAACATTTACCGGGACAGATCAATCAGCCCCAGCATTTT. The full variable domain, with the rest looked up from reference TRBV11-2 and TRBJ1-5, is EAGVAQSPRYKIIEKRQSVAFWCNPISGHATLYWYQQILGQGPKLLIQFQNNGVVDDSQLPKDRFSAERLKGVDSTLKIQPAKLEDSAVYLCASSQHLPGQINQPQHFGDGTRLSIL.